This entry lists 6 T cell receptor beta chains sequenced from one sample in a study of shared clonotypes between healthy human individuals. Positive CCR7 selection of CD45RO-negative cells yielded the naive CD8 cells, and terminally differentiated effector memory CD45RA+ cells were excluded. Generated by immunoSEQ multiplex PCR, the TCRdb table keeps only in-frame clones and is missing some. The table shows hundreds of thousands of clones, with approximately 96% occurring only once. Sequenced input: naive CD8+ T cells sorted from blood. All receptors come from a woman aged 25-40 years in good health.

The chain carries TRBV28 and TRBJ2-5, with a tentative D call TRBD1 (6 bases). Germline CDR1 is MDHEN and CDR2 is SYDVKM. With 6 bases removed from V and 4 bases from J, the gap between germline ends came to 15 bases. This CDR3 is 14 amino acids long. The CDR3 bases are TGTGCCAGCAGCCTTACAGGGATCGGAGAGACCCAGTACTTC. The encoded protein is CASSLTGIGETQYF.

The rearrangement links TRBV28 to TRBJ1-5, with 7 bases fitting TRBD1. CDR3 length equals 15 residues. Germline assignment: CDR1 MDHEN and CDR2 SYDVKM. V gave up 8 bases and J gave up 2 bases; unmatched junction bases: 9. The chain's CDR3 is CASLRQGVGNQPQHF. In nucleotides, the CDR3 is TGTGCCAGCCTACGACAGGGAGTGGGCAATCAGCCCCAGCATTTT.

The chain couples TRBV19 to TRBJ2-7, with a possible D match to TRBD1 (6 bases). Germline V gene data show CDR1 as LNHDA and CDR2 as SQIVND (reference sequence). V gave up 1 base and J gave up 5 bases, with 15 bases separating them. This CDR3 is 15 amino acids long. CDR3 loop: CASSIGTVYLDEQYF. The CDR3 DNA reads TGTGCCAGTAGTATAGGGACAGTCTACCTCGACGAGCAGTACTTC.

The CDR3 protein is CSVEGLVNEQFF. Here the CDR3 DNA reads TGCAGCGTTGAAGGACTGGTAAATGAGCAGTTCTTC. The V and J genes are TRBV29-1 and TRBJ2-1, with D unresolved. Germline assignment: CDR1 SQVTM and CDR2 ANQGSEA. CDR3 length: 12 amino acids. V was trimmed by 1 base and J by 7 bases, leaving 8 bases between them.

Only one count was recorded for this clone. The chain is built from TRBV6-1 and TRBJ2-7, with 7 bases matching TRBD1. The CDR3 is made up of 15 amino acids. The germline CDR1 and CDR2 sequences are MNHNS and SASEGT. The V gene end was trimmed by 2 bases and the J gene end by 2 bases; junction bases not matched to a gene: 6. The CDR3 coding sequence is TGTGCCAGCAGTGAAACCGGGACAGTAACCTACGAGCAGTACTTC. Residues: CASSETGTVTYEQYF.

V is TRBV28 and J is TRBJ1-5; D is unresolved. The CDR3 loop spans 13 amino acids. Germline loops: CDR1 MDHEN, CDR2 SYDVKM. V lost 2 bases, J lost 0 bases, and 2 bases lay in between. Here the CDR3 reads CASSLHSNQPQHF. The CDR3 DNA follows: TGTGCCAGCAGTTTACATAGCAATCAGCCCCAGCATTTT.